The 6 T cell receptor beta chains below come from one sample, sequenced in a study of blood T cell repertoires in COVID-19. Data came from immunoSEQ multiplex PCR; TCRdb stores just in-frame clones and leaves some out. The sample has fewer than 200,000 clones, about 90% seen once. Material for sequencing was peripheral blood. These receptors were collected from a young man with COVID-19, enrolled during active disease.

The chain has TRBV27 and TRBJ2-6; no firm D call. V lost 7 bases and J lost 0, with 7 bases in between. Germline V gives CDR1 MNHEY, CDR2 SMNVEV (reference sequence). The CDR3 sequence is 14 residues long. This CDR3 is CASTISSGANVLTF. The CDR3 nucleotides read TGTGCCAGCACCATTAGCTCTGGGGCCAACGTCCTGACTTTC.

The chain uses TRBV7-3 and TRBJ2-1, with 14 bases aligning to TRBD2. Germline trimming cut 6 bases from V and 3 bases from J; bases unmatched to any gene: 7. Looked up from germline, CDR1 is SGHTA and CDR2 is FQGTGA. The CDR3 consists of 17 residues. CDR3 region: CASRQPGLAGDYNEQFF. In nucleotides, the CDR3 is TGTGCCAGCAGACAGCCGGGACTAGCGGGAGACTACAATGAGCAGTTCTTC.

This clone was detected many times. V is TRBV7-9 and J is TRBJ1-1; D call uncertain. This CDR3 comprises 13 residues. V lost 6 bases to trimming and J lost 3 bases, with 11 bases between them. Germline CDR1 and CDR2: SEHNR and FQNEAQ (reference sequence). CDR3 amino acids: CASRSEAYTEAFF. The CDR3 DNA is TGTGCCAGCAGGTCGGAGGCCTACACTGAAGCTTTCTTT.

This chain connects TRBV5-1 to TRBJ2-1, with a weak D call TRBD2 (6 bases). The CDR3 spans 13 residues. Germline V gene data show CDR1 as SGHRS and CDR2 as YFSETQ. The V and J ends lost 10 bases and 6 bases respectively, with 17 bases between them. The chain's CDR3 is CAVRDPGVNEQFF. CDR3 in DNA: TGCGCCGTCCGGGACCCGGGGGTCAATGAGCAGTTCTTC.

This chain uses TRBV18 with TRBJ1-3; D is unresolved. Germline CDR1 reads KGHSH; CDR2 reads LQKENI. V was trimmed by 6 bases and J by 10 bases, leaving 16 bases between them. The CDR3 consists of 13 residues. CDR3 sequence: CASSSDGGRTIYF. The CDR3 DNA reads TGTGCCAGCTCTTCAGACGGCGGGAGGACCATATATTTT.

This clone has only one observation. The gene calls are TRBV7-2 and TRBJ1-6; D gene uncertain. V lost 1 base, J lost 4 bases, and 11 bases lay in between. CDR1 is SGHTA, CDR2 FQGNSA, per germline. The CDR3 is made up of 16 amino acids. The CDR3 DNA reads as TGTGCCAGCAGCTTAGTGACCCGGGGTTATAATTCACCCCTCCACTTT. Protein product: CASSLVTRGYNSPLHF.